This is a list of T cell receptor beta chains from one sample in a study of T cell changes during pregnancy in multiple sclerosis. Generated by immunoSEQ multiplex PCR, the TCRdb table keeps only in-frame clones and is missing some. Counted here are some 16,000 clones, 75% to 85% occurring once; the ten biggest clones make up about 18%. The specimen was CD8+ T cells from peripheral blood mononuclear cells, collected after pregnancy. The receptor set was obtained from a female donor in good health, enrolled as a control in a pregnancy study. The CDR3 runs from the conserved cysteine through the conserved F or W. The D gene is left open where the match is weak. Some rows have no size entry. The others give once, few or many, or a class for an expanded clone.

d_call: .; cdr3_length: 15; clone_size: .; v_call: TRBV28; j_call: TRBJ2-7; cdr3_nt: TGTGCCAGCAGTTGGGTGCCAGGGGCCTCCTACGAGCAGTACTTC; cdr3_aa: CASSWVPGASYEQYF
d_call: TRBD1; cdr3_length: 15; clone_size: .; v_call: TRBV7-9; j_call: TRBJ1-1; cdr3_nt: TGTGCCAGCAGCTTACTGGAGGGGGCGGATACTGAAGCTTTCTTT; cdr3_aa: CASSLLEGADTEAFF
d_call: .; cdr3_length: 18; clone_size: .; v_call: TRBV6-4; j_call: TRBJ2-3; cdr3_nt: TGTGCCAGCAGTGACACCCCGGGTGCGAGCGGGAGCACAGATACGCAGTATTTT; cdr3_aa: CASSDTPGASGSTDTQYF
d_call: TRBD2; cdr3_length: 14; clone_size: .; v_call: TRBV7-9; j_call: TRBJ2-7; cdr3_nt: TGTGCCAGCAGCTTAGGGCCACGGGAGGACGAGCAGTACTTC; cdr3_aa: CASSLGPREDEQYF
d_call: .; cdr3_length: 15; clone_size: .; v_call: TRBV7-9; j_call: TRBJ1-2; cdr3_nt: TGTGCCAGCAGCTTAGGCAGCCTGGGCTCTGGCGGCTACACCTTC; cdr3_aa: CASSLGSLGSGGYTF
d_call: TRBD2; cdr3_length: 17; clone_size: .; v_call: TRBV7-9; j_call: TRBJ2-4; cdr3_nt: TGTGCCAGCAGCTTCCCAGCGGGAGGTGAAGCCAAAAACATTCAGTACTTC; cdr3_aa: CASSFPAGGEAKNIQYF
d_call: .; cdr3_length: 12; clone_size: .; v_call: TRBV29-1; j_call: TRBJ2-7; cdr3_nt: TGCAGCGTTGCGCCATACGGGGACGAGCAGTACTTC; cdr3_aa: CSVAPYGDEQYF
d_call: TRBD1; cdr3_length: 15; clone_size: .; v_call: TRBV5-5; j_call: TRBJ1-5; cdr3_nt: TGTGCCAGCAGCAAACAGGGGAATAGCAATCAGCCCCAGCATTTT; cdr3_aa: CASSKQGNSNQPQHF
d_call: .; cdr3_length: 14; clone_size: .; v_call: TRBV30; j_call: TRBJ2-1; cdr3_nt: TGTGCCCGATCTCGGGGATCCGGCGGGGATGAGCAGTTCTTC; cdr3_aa: CARSRGSGGDEQFF
d_call: .; cdr3_length: 15; clone_size: few; v_call: TRBV6-4; j_call: TRBJ2-1; cdr3_nt: TGTGCCAGCAGCCCAGAGGGGGATTCCTACAATGAGCAGTTCTTC; cdr3_aa: CASSPEGDSYNEQFF
d_call: TRBD2; cdr3_length: 15; clone_size: .; v_call: TRBV27; j_call: TRBJ2-2; cdr3_nt: TGTGCCAGCAGTTTCTCCGGGGGGGACACCGGGGAGCTGTTTTTT; cdr3_aa: CASSFSGGDTGELFF
d_call: .; cdr3_length: 14; clone_size: .; v_call: TRBV7-3; j_call: TRBJ2-1; cdr3_nt: TGTGCCAGCAGCTTAATAGCGGCGGCGAACGAGCAGTTCTTC; cdr3_aa: CASSLIAAANEQFF
d_call: TRBD1; cdr3_length: 15; clone_size: .; v_call: TRBV5-1; j_call: TRBJ2-7; cdr3_nt: TGCGCCAGCAGCTTGGGACAGGGGGTAGCCTACGAGCAGTACTTC; cdr3_aa: CASSLGQGVAYEQYF
d_call: .; cdr3_length: 19; clone_size: once; v_call: TRBV12-5; j_call: TRBJ1-5; cdr3_nt: TGTGCTAGTGGCTTCTGGTCGGGGGGGTTCCTTTATAGCAATCAGCCCCAGCATTTT; cdr3_aa: CASGFWSGGFLYSNQPQHF
d_call: .; cdr3_length: 14; clone_size: .; v_call: TRBV9; j_call: TRBJ2-5; cdr3_nt: TGTGCCAGCAGCCGATCCGGGTCGGGAGAGACCCAGTACTTC; cdr3_aa: CASSRSGSGETQYF
d_call: TRBD2; cdr3_length: 15; clone_size: .; v_call: TRBV4-2; j_call: TRBJ2-7; cdr3_nt: TGTGCCAGCAGCCAGACTAGCGGGAGCGTCTACGAGCAGTACTTC; cdr3_aa: CASSQTSGSVYEQYF
d_call: TRBD1; cdr3_length: 14; clone_size: .; v_call: TRBV5-4; j_call: TRBJ1-2; cdr3_nt: TGTGCCAGCAGCTTCCGGGGACAGGGTCGCGGCTACACCTTC; cdr3_aa: CASSFRGQGRGYTF
d_call: .; cdr3_length: 13; clone_size: few; v_call: TRBV6-1; j_call: TRBJ1-1; cdr3_nt: TGTGCCGGAAAAAGACGGGAGAACACTGAAGCTTTCTTT; cdr3_aa: CAGKRRENTEAFF
d_call: TRBD1; cdr3_length: 17; clone_size: .; v_call: TRBV7-3; j_call: TRBJ2-2; cdr3_nt: TGTGCCAGCAGCCCGACAGGGCTCACAGCAAACACCGGGGAGCTGTTTTTT; cdr3_aa: CASSPTGLTANTGELFF
d_call: TRBD1; cdr3_length: 17; clone_size: once; v_call: TRBV4-2; j_call: TRBJ2-7; cdr3_nt: TGTGCCAGCAGCCAAGGCCCCCCGGACAGGGGTACCTACGAGCAGTACTTC; cdr3_aa: CASSQGPPDRGTYEQYF
d_call: TRBD1; cdr3_length: 18; clone_size: .; v_call: TRBV30; j_call: TRBJ2-6; cdr3_nt: TGTGCCTGCCACCCGACAGGGACCTCCTCCTCTGGGGCCAACGTCCTGACTTTC; cdr3_aa: CACHPTGTSSSGANVLTF
d_call: TRBD1; cdr3_length: 14; clone_size: .; v_call: TRBV18; j_call: TRBJ1-2; cdr3_nt: TGTGCCAGCTCCCAGGACAGGACCCTCTATGGCTACACCTTC; cdr3_aa: CASSQDRTLYGYTF
d_call: .; cdr3_length: 16; clone_size: few; v_call: TRBV7-9; j_call: TRBJ2-4; cdr3_nt: TGTGCAAGCCGCGCGGCGGGGGCCGGGGCCAAAAACATTCAGTACTTC; cdr3_aa: CASRAAGAGAKNIQYF
d_call: TRBD2; cdr3_length: 15; clone_size: .; v_call: TRBV4-1; j_call: TRBJ2-3; cdr3_nt: TGCGCCAGCAGCCCACTAGCGGGACGCACAGATACGCAGTATTTT; cdr3_aa: CASSPLAGRTDTQYF
d_call: TRBD1; cdr3_length: 13; clone_size: .; v_call: TRBV13; j_call: TRBJ2-5; cdr3_nt: TGTGCCAGCAGGTTCAGGGGGCAAGAGACCCAGTACTTC; cdr3_aa: CASRFRGQETQYF
d_call: TRBD1; cdr3_length: 14; clone_size: .; v_call: TRBV6-1; j_call: TRBJ2-7; cdr3_nt: TGTGCCAGCACCCCGACAGGGCCCTCCTACGAGCAGTACTTC; cdr3_aa: CASTPTGPSYEQYF
d_call: TRBD2; cdr3_length: 14; clone_size: .; v_call: TRBV10-2; j_call: TRBJ2-7; cdr3_nt: TGCGCCAGCAGTCCCGGGACTAGCCCTTACGAGCAGTACTTC; cdr3_aa: CASSPGTSPYEQYF
d_call: .; cdr3_length: 11; clone_size: .; v_call: TRBV4-1; j_call: TRBJ2-1; cdr3_nt: TGCGCCAGCAGCCTGACTAACGAGCAGTTCTTC; cdr3_aa: CASSLTNEQFF
d_call: TRBD2; cdr3_length: 12; clone_size: .; v_call: TRBV27; j_call: TRBJ2-5; cdr3_nt: TGTGCCATCCTGACTAGCAGGGAGACCCAGTACTTC; cdr3_aa: CAILTSRETQYF
d_call: .; cdr3_length: 14; clone_size: .; v_call: TRBV28; j_call: TRBJ1-6; cdr3_nt: TGTGCCAGCAGCTTGCGGGTTCGGGATTCACCCCTCCACTTT; cdr3_aa: CASSLRVRDSPLHF
d_call: TRBD2; cdr3_length: 16; clone_size: .; v_call: TRBV5-5; j_call: TRBJ2-3; cdr3_nt: TGTGCCAGCAGCTTCGCTGCGGGGGGGAGCACAGATACGCAGTATTTT; cdr3_aa: CASSFAAGGSTDTQYF
d_call: TRBD1; cdr3_length: 15; clone_size: .; v_call: TRBV4-3; j_call: TRBJ1-1; cdr3_nt: TGCGCCAGCAGCCTTTCGACAGGGCTGGGGGGTGAAGCTTTCTTT; cdr3_aa: CASSLSTGLGGEAFF
d_call: TRBD1; cdr3_length: 12; clone_size: .; v_call: TRBV7-9; j_call: TRBJ2-7; cdr3_nt: TGTGCCAGCCGACAGGGGGCGCGGGAGCAGTACTTC; cdr3_aa: CASRQGAREQYF
d_call: TRBD1; cdr3_length: 17; clone_size: .; v_call: TRBV29-1; j_call: TRBJ1-1; cdr3_nt: TGCAGCGTCCTAAGGTTGACAGGGGCGCCCGGGGACACTGAAGCTTTCTTT; cdr3_aa: CSVLRLTGAPGDTEAFF
d_call: TRBD1; cdr3_length: 14; clone_size: .; v_call: TRBV6-4; j_call: TRBJ2-2; cdr3_nt: TGTGCCAGCAGTCCCGGGACAGGGTCCGGGGAGCTGTTTTTT; cdr3_aa: CASSPGTGSGELFF
d_call: .; cdr3_length: 15; clone_size: .; v_call: TRBV6-4; j_call: TRBJ2-1; cdr3_nt: TGTGCCAGCAGTGACTCTTCCCGCCAGGTGAATGAGCAGTTCTTC; cdr3_aa: CASSDSSRQVNEQFF
d_call: .; cdr3_length: 16; clone_size: .; v_call: TRBV9; j_call: TRBJ2-7; cdr3_nt: TGTGCCAGCAGCCCGTCGGGGGTTGGGAGGGGGAACGAGCAGTACTTC; cdr3_aa: CASSPSGVGRGNEQYF
d_call: TRBD2; cdr3_length: 14; clone_size: .; v_call: TRBV9; j_call: TRBJ2-7; cdr3_nt: TGTGCCACCAAACCCGGGGGGGGCACCTACGAGCAGTACTTC; cdr3_aa: CATKPGGGTYEQYF
d_call: .; cdr3_length: 11; clone_size: once; v_call: TRBV29-1; j_call: TRBJ2-3; cdr3_nt: TGCAGCGTTGAACCCCCCTATACGCAGTATTTT; cdr3_aa: CSVEPPYTQYF
d_call: .; cdr3_length: 15; clone_size: .; v_call: TRBV9; j_call: TRBJ1-3; cdr3_nt: TGTGCCAGCAGCGTCGGGACGGGGGCTGGAAACACCATATATTTT; cdr3_aa: CASSVGTGAGNTIYF
d_call: TRBD2; cdr3_length: 15; clone_size: .; v_call: TRBV25-1; j_call: TRBJ2-1; cdr3_nt: TGTGCCAGCAGTGTGGAGGCGGGAGGGAGGAATGAGCAGTTCTTC; cdr3_aa: CASSVEAGGRNEQFF
d_call: TRBD2; cdr3_length: 16; clone_size: .; v_call: TRBV5-1; j_call: TRBJ2-1; cdr3_nt: TGCGCCAGCAGCTTGACTAGCGGGGGGACTTACAATGAGCAGTTCTTC; cdr3_aa: CASSLTSGGTYNEQFF